The T cell receptor (beta chain) under discussion was sequenced for a study of Ad26.COV2.S vaccination and SARS-CoV-2 variants. Study summary: The vaccine Ad26.COV2.S was put into the muscle once, or twice with 56 days between. Study-wide points: Analytic work on TCR breadth and depth might have understated the full extent of total T cell responses.

This CDR3 comprises 15 residues. Germline lookup yields CDR1 LGHDT and CDR2 YNNKEL (reference sequence). The V end was cut by 3 bases, the J end by 0 bases, with 9 bases between. Clones were sequenced by immunoSEQ multiplex PCR, and TCRdb holds only the in-frame ones, with some missing. This table has a few hundred thousand clones, about nine tenths appearing once. Points on this clone: The antigen is not known.

Stated treatment: some 19 received Ad26.COV2.S at low or high dose, single or two shots; roughly five received placebo; per-sample allocation not given. Samples came from day 63 after the first vaccine or placebo injection. Boston supplied an adult donor aged 18-55 years. V gene TRBV3-1 (or the pseudogene TRBV3-2) combines with J gene TRBJ1-3; no clear D. This material consisted of peripheral blood, taken in a trial of Ad26.COV2.S vaccine versus placebo. This clonotype was sampled from a person between 18 and 65 years old who received the Ad26.COV2.S COVID-19 vaccine or a placebo. CDR3 residues: CASSHPLGSGNTIYF. The CDR3 nucleotides read TGTGCCAGCAGCCACCCCTTGGGCTCTGGAAACACCATATATTTT.